The clone carrying this TCR beta chain showed up just once. What it recognizes is unknown. This sample is drawn from a study of cytomegalovirus exposure and HLA in healthy donors. The CDR3 extends over 15 amino acids. V lost 0 bases, J lost 6 bases, and 13 bases lay in between. Germline V CDR1 and CDR2: SGHTS, YDEGEE. The study's findings and limits: It was found in a later analysis that first-cohort TCR clusters tended to co-occur in the 90 to 150 validation repertoires. Accounts indicate the classifier identified cytomegalovirus status with strong specificity and sensitivity. Among TCR beta chains, those listed as cytomegalovirus-associated numbered 164.

The method was immunoSEQ multiplex PCR; TCRdb's version includes in-frame clones alone and lacks a portion of them. The sample holds fewer than 200,000 clones, around 96% seen once. V and J are TRBV5-8 and TRBJ2-1; unclear D gene. This receptor was identified in a woman younger than 35 in good health and CMV-seronegative. Sequenced: PBMCs. The CDR3 DNA follows: TGTGCCAGCAGCTTGGGCGAAACCCCTCTCAATGAGCAGTTCTTC. Amino acid sequence: CASSLGETPLNEQFF.